Below, 20 T cell receptor beta chains from the same sample are listed, as sequenced in a study of blood T cell repertoires in COVID-19. Some clones are missing from TCRdb's copy, which holds only in-frame ones; the method was immunoSEQ multiplex PCR. The sample gives approximately 220,000 clones, roughly four fifths of which show up once; 3.6% is in the top ten. What was sequenced was PBMCs or T cells enriched from blood (not recorded which). The receptors were sampled from a woman aged 40-49 years who had been exposed to COVID-19.

V is TRBV19 and J is TRBJ1-2; D remains ambiguous. The V gene lost 5 bases and the J gene lost 5 bases, with 6 bases spanning the gap. CDR3 length: 11 amino acids. CDR1 is LNHDA, CDR2 SQIVND, per germline (reference sequence). CDR3 amino acids: CASSSTYGYTF. The CDR3 DNA is TGTGCCAGTAGTTCAACTTATGGCTACACCTTC.

The chain recombines TRBV29-1 with TRBJ1-1; D might be TRBD1 (5 bases). In germline, CDR1 is SQVTM, CDR2 ANQGSEA. The germline V and J ends were trimmed by 6 bases and 5 bases, with 19 bases remaining between them. The CDR3 contains 14 residues. This CDR3 is CSVAQGLLWTEAFF. For the CDR3, the DNA is TGCAGCGTCGCCCAGGGTTTGCTTTGGACTGAAGCTTTCTTT.

The J gene is TRBJ2-2, the V gene TRBV6-6, with 9 bases fitting TRBD2. The CDR3 extends over 15 amino acids. Germline assignment: CDR1 MNHNY and CDR2 SVGAGI (reference sequence). V lost 8 bases to trimming and J lost 7 bases; unmatched junction nucleotides: 11. The CDR3 is CASRTPGLAIGELFF. The CDR3, as DNA: TGTGCCAGCCGGACCCCGGGACTAGCAATCGGGGAGCTGTTTTTT.

The genes are TRBV7-3 and TRBJ2-3; 11 bases line up with TRBD2. The CDR3 contains 15 residues. The germline gives CDR1 SGHTA, CDR2 FQGTGA. J lost 5 bases, V lost 5 bases, and 6 bases had no gene match. The CDR3 DNA reads as TGTGCCAGCAGCCGGACTAGCGGGTCTATAGATACGCAGTATTTT. This gives the protein CASSRTSGSIDTQYF.

CDR3 sequence reads: CASSKGEAGYGYTF. DNA for the CDR3: TGTGCCAGCAGCAAAGGGGAGGCTGGCTATGGCTACACCTTC. The J gene is TRBJ1-2, the V gene TRBV21-1. TRBV21-1 is flagged as a pseudogene. The CDR3 contains 14 residues.

The chain uses TRBV11-2 and TRBJ1-5; D remains ambiguous. The germline CDR1 and CDR2 sequences are SGHAT and FQNNGV. Trimming left V 5 bases short and J 3 bases short, with 8 bases between. The CDR3 is 13 amino acids. The CDR3 spells CASSTGVNQPQHF. Written as DNA, the CDR3 is TGTGCCAGCAGCACCGGGGTCAATCAGCCCCAGCATTTT.

The chain carries TRBV18 and TRBJ2-3; possibly TRBD1 for D (6 bases). CDR3 length: 14 residues. The V gene lost 0 bases and the J gene lost 5 bases, with 9 bases spanning the gap. CDR1 and CDR2 from the germline V gene are KGHSH and LQKENI. CDR3 nucleotides: TGTGCCAGCTCACCACCGGGGGCTAAAGATACGCAGTATTTT. It yields the protein CASSPPGAKDTQYF.

The chain combines TRBV11-1 with TRBJ2-7; 8 bases align to TRBD2. Unmatched junction bases numbered 10, after V lost 1 base and J lost 5 bases. CDR1 is SGHAT and CDR2 is FQDESV in the germline V gene (reference sequence). The CDR3 runs 16 residues. CDR3 region: CASSLGSSRGVHEQYF. CDR3 coding DNA: TGTGCCAGCAGCTTAGGTTCATCGCGGGGGGTCCACGAGCAGTACTTC.

The rearrangement uses TRBV27 and TRBJ2-3, with D unclear. This CDR3 has 12 amino acids. Germline V gene sequence: CDR1 MNHEY, CDR2 SMNVEV (reference sequence). V lost 4 bases to trimming and J lost 6 bases, with 8 bases between them. DNA for the CDR3: TGTGCCAGCAGTTCACTCGGGGATACGCAGTATTTT. Protein product: CASSSLGDTQYF.

The chain employs TRBV7-3 and TRBJ2-7; TRBD2 might be the D (6 bases). Germline V gives CDR1 SGHTA, CDR2 FQGTGA. Deletions cut 5 bases from V and 7 bases from J, with 15 bases between. The CDR3 length is 13 residues. The CDR3 spells CASSPGGTFEQYF. CDR3 DNA: TGTGCCAGCAGCCCCGGAGGGACGTTTGAGCAGTACTTC.

The gene calls are TRBV28 and TRBJ1-5; D call uncertain. Trimming shortened V by 3 bases and J by 4 bases, and 4 bases separated the two germline ends. The CDR3 length is 12 residues. Per the germline V gene, CDR1 is MDHEN and CDR2 is SYDVKM. CDR3 in amino acids: CASSFENQPQHF. Here the CDR3 DNA reads TGTGCCAGCAGTTTCGAGAATCAGCCCCAGCATTTT.

The chain couples TRBV6-5 to TRBJ1-6; a possible D gene is TRBD1 (5 bases). Trimming removed 6 bases at V and 5 bases at J, with 11 bases between. Germline V CDR1 and CDR2: MNHEY, SVGAGI. The CDR3 totals 14 residues. The CDR3 here is CASRWGGDNSPLHF. The CDR3 DNA sequence: TGTGCCAGCAGGTGGGGCGGCGATAATTCACCCCTCCACTTT.

On this clone: It may be a read error: a sequence one base away is much more abundant. The same CDR3 arises from other DNA sequences in this sample as well. The CDR3 nucleotides are TGCGCCAGCAGCTCAAACAGGGGCGAGCAGTACTTT. Protein: CASSSNRGEQYF. This sequence joins TRBV5-1 and TRBJ2-7, with 7 bases fitting TRBD1. Looked up from germline, CDR1 is SGHRS and CDR2 is YFSETQ. This CDR3 has 12 residues.

The genes are TRBV4-2 and TRBJ2-1, with 7 bases lining up with TRBD1. The CDR3 length is 15 residues. Per germline, CDR1 LGHNA and CDR2 YNFKEQ. With 0 bases clipped from V and 3 bases from J, the junction kept 2 bases outside the gene matches. The CDR3 DNA reads TGTGCCAGCAGCCAAGACCCAGGGGGCTACAATGAGCAGTTCTTC. Residues: CASSQDPGGYNEQFF.

The count of this clone is one. This chain links TRBV28 with TRBJ1-5; the match to TRBD1 covers 9 bases. Germline CDR1 reads MDHEN; CDR2 reads SYDVKM. V shed 5 bases, J shed 6 bases, and the junction held 11 bases outside the gene matches. The CDR3 totals 16 residues. CDR3 amino acids: CASSPPPGQGFQPQHF. The CDR3 coding sequence is TGTGCCAGCAGTCCACCCCCGGGACAGGGTTTTCAGCCCCAGCATTTT.

The V gene is TRBV6-1, the J gene TRBJ2-6; D might be TRBD1 (6 bases). This CDR3 spans 19 amino acids. The V end was cut by 4 bases, the J end by 0 bases, with 19 bases between. Per the germline V gene, CDR1 is MNHNS and CDR2 is SASEGT. CDR3 residues: CASSADLQGSFSGANVLTF. The CDR3 coding sequence is TGTGCCAGCAGTGCTGACCTACAGGGTTCGTTCTCTGGGGCCAACGTCCTGACTTTC.

The rearrangement uses TRBV9 and TRBJ2-2; the D gene is possibly TRBD1 (5 bases). The CDR3 is 14 residues long. Germline V gene lookup returns CDR1 SGDLS and CDR2 YYNGEE. The germline V and J ends were trimmed by 4 bases and 5 bases, with 12 bases remaining between them. CDR3 in amino acids: CASSLRQFTGELFF. The DNA of the CDR3 is TGTGCCAGCAGCCTAAGACAGTTTACCGGGGAGCTGTTTTTT.

This rearrangement joins TRBV3-1 (or the pseudogene TRBV3-2) to TRBJ1-1, with D possibly TRBD1 on 6 matching bases. Trimming stripped 4 bases from V and 6 bases from J, with 21 bases between. CDR1 is LGHDT, CDR2 YNNKEL, per germline (reference sequence). The CDR3 runs to 16 residues. CDR3 bases: TGTGCCAGCAGCCCGATAAGCAGGGGAAATTCGGCTGAAGCTTTCTTT. Encoded protein: CASSPISRGNSAEAFF.

V usage is TRBV4-1 and J usage is TRBJ2-7; D is possibly TRBD2 (6 bases). Trimming cost V 10 bases and J 0 bases, with 16 bases left between them. Looked up from germline, CDR1 is MGHRA and CDR2 is YSYEKL. The CDR3 contains 14 residues. The CDR3 reads CATVAAGSSYEQYF. As DNA, the CDR3 is TGCGCCACCGTTGCTGCGGGAAGCTCCTACGAGCAGTACTTC.

This sequence joins TRBV15 and TRBJ2-3; 7 bases are shared with TRBD2. Trimming removed 5 bases from V and 0 bases from J; junction bases left unmatched: 5. Germline V gene sequence: CDR1 LNHNV, CDR2 YYDKDF (reference sequence). The CDR3 has 15 amino acids. The CDR3 DNA reads TGTGCCACCAGCGTCCGACTAGCTAGCACAGATACGCAGTATTTT. This sequence encodes CATSVRLASTDTQYF.